Listed below are T cell receptor beta chains from one sample, sequenced in a study of T-cell memory formation after mild COVID-19. One entry per CDR3 protein, called by TCRdb with MiXCR from the 5' RACE reads. The sample lists about 110,000 distinct CDR3 sequences; 15% to 20% were seen once. Source material: PBMCs or a T cell subset sorted from them (not recorded which). These receptors were collected from a man aged 18 to 30 who had mild COVID-19 (a few samples of this study predate the infection). Cell type and time point are not known. The CDR3 runs from the conserved cysteine through the conserved F or W. D genes are given only for firm matches. Size is stated for part of the rows, as once, few or many counts, or as a class when the clone is expanded.

abundance	v_gene	d_gene	j_gene	CDR3aa	CDR3nt
few	TRBV7-8	.	TRBJ2-5	CASGPDSRPQETQYF	TGTGCCAGCGGCCCAGATTCCCGCCCCCAAGAGACCCAGTACTTC
few	TRBV5-1	.	TRBJ2-3	CASKTGTDTQYF	TGCGCCAGCAAAACAGGGACAGATACGCAGTATTTT
.	TRBV7-9	.	TRBJ1-1	CASSSDSRGPKAFF	TGTGCCAGCAGCTCGGACTCGAGAGGCCCAAAAGCTTTCTTT
once	TRBV5-4	.	TRBJ2-5	CASRTGTEETQYF	TGTGCCAGCAGAACCGGGACCGAAGAGACCCAGTACTTC
few	TRBV5-5	TRBD2	TRBJ2-3	CASSLELAGGYTQYF	TGTGCCAGCAGCTTGGAGTTAGCGGGGGGGTATACGCAGTATTTT
.	TRBV24-1	TRBD1	TRBJ1-1	CATSGQGGTEAFF	TGTGCCACCAGTGGGCAGGGGGGCACTGAAGCTTTCTTT
few	TRBV28	.	TRBJ1-2	CATSDSTRGYTF	TGTGCCACTTCTGACAGTACCAGGGGCTACACCTTC
.	TRBV5-1	.	TRBJ1-1	CASSGPAQGLNTEAFF	TGCGCCAGCAGCGGGCCGGCCCAGGGGTTGAACACTGAAGCTTTCTTT
.	TRBV7-9	.	TRBJ2-3	CASSGRQVSTDTQYF	TGTGCCAGCAGCGGTCGACAGGTTAGCACAGATACGCAGTATTTT
few	TRBV12-3/TRBV12-4	.	TRBJ2-3	CASSLSTMSDTQYF	TGTGCCAGCAGTTTATCCACAATGTCAGATACGCAGTATTTT
few	TRBV24-1	.	TRBJ2-3	CATSDSRLGPRSDTQYF	TGTGCCACCAGTGATTCTCGACTGGGCCCGCGATCAGATACGCAGTATTTT
few	TRBV2	.	TRBJ2-5	CASSGGGGQQETQYF	TGTGCCAGCAGTGGCGGCGGGGGCCAACAAGAGACCCAGTACTTC
.	TRBV20-1	.	TRBJ2-1	CSATNPSSYNEQFF	TGCAGTGCTACGAACCCGAGCTCCTACAATGAGCAGTTCTTC
few	TRBV7-9	.	TRBJ2-2	CASSLAGVLNGELFF	TGTGCCAGCAGCTTAGCCGGGGTTTTGAACGGGGAGCTGTTTTTT
many	TRBV27	.	TRBJ2-3	CASSFQGTDTQYF	TGTGCCAGCAGTTTTCAGGGCACAGATACGCAGTATTTT